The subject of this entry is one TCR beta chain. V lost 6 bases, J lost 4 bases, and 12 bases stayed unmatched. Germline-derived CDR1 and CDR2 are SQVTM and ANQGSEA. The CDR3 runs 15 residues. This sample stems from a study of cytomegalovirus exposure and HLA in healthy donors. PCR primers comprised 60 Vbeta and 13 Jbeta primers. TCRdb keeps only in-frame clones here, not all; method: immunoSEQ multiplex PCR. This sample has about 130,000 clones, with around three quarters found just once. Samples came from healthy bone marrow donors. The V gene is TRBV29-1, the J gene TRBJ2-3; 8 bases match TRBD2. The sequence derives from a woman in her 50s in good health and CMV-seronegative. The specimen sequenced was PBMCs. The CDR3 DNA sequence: TGCAGCGTGGGTACTAGCGGAGTGGGGGCAGATACGCAGTATTTT. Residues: CSVGTSGVGADTQYF.